Listed below are T cell receptor beta chains from one sample, sequenced in a study of response to subunit inactivated influenza vaccine. TCRdb recomputed calls from the RT-PCR reads with MiXCR, one row per CDR3 protein. The table includes 400,000 to 550,000 distinct CDR3 sequences, 25% detected once. The starting material was CD4+ T cells sorted from PBMCs, obtained 5 to 6 days after vaccination. The source is a man aged 45-65 years who received an inactivated influenza vaccine. CDR3s include the opening cysteine and the closing phenylalanine or tryptophan. D genes are given only for firm matches. A row's size may be missing; if present it is once, few, many or a size class.

len | j_gene | v_gene | abundance | d_gene | CDR3nt | CDR3aa
15 | TRBJ2-3 | TRBV18 | - | - | TGTGCCAGCTCACCTCGGTATACCGGGGCAGATACGCAGTATTTT | CASSPRYTGADTQYF
16 | TRBJ2-1 | TRBV5-1 | few | - | TGCGCCAGCAGCTTGTTTGGACAGCAAGGTCAAAATGAGCAGTTCTTC | CASSLFGQQGQNEQFF
12 | TRBJ1-2 | TRBV5-1 | - | - | TGCGCCAGCAGCTTGGGTCGGAATGGCTACACCTTC | CASSLGRNGYTF
14 | TRBJ1-1 | TRBV20-1 | many | TRBD1 | TGCAGTGCCCCCCCCCGGGACAGAAACACTGAAGCTTTCTTT | CSAPPRDRNTEAFF
19 | TRBJ2-1 | TRBV6-2/TRBV6-3 | - | TRBD1 | TGTGCCAGCAGTTACGGCGGGACAGGGGAATGGCACTCCTACAATGAGCAGTTCTTC | CASSYGGTGEWHSYNEQFF
16 | TRBJ2-1 | TRBV15 | - | - | TGTGCCACCAGCAGAGAGGGGGGGGGCGCCTCAAATGAGCAGTTCTTC | CATSREGGGASNEQFF
15 | TRBJ2-1 | TRBV15 | - | TRBD1 | TGTGCCACCAGCAGAGGACAGGGGGTTTGGAATGAGCAGTTCTTC | CATSRGQGVWNEQFF
15 | TRBJ2-1 | TRBV19 | once | TRBD2 | TGTGCCAGCCAGCTAGGGACTAGCGGATACAATGAGCAGTTCTTC | CASQLGTSGYNEQFF
16 | TRBJ1-4 | TRBV6-5 | - | TRBD1 | TGTGCCAGCAGTTACTCAAGGGGGCGCACCGGTGAAAAACTGTTTTTT | CASSYSRGRTGEKLFF
17 | TRBJ2-2 | TRBV7-9 | once | TRBD2 | TGTGCCAGCAGCTTACGCCGCGGGGGGGCAAGGACCGGGGAGCTGTTTTTT | CASSLRRGGARTGELFF
16 | TRBJ2-2 | TRBV12-3/TRBV12-4 | few | - | TGTGCCAGCAGTTATGTCCGGGCCAAGGCGACCGGGGAGCTGTTTTTT | CASSYVRAKATGELFF
21 | TRBJ2-3 | TRBV11-2 | - | - | TGTGCCAGCAGCTTAGTTGGGGTCTGGGGCTCGACGTCTTCTAGCACAGATACGCAGTATTTT | CASSLVGVWGSTSSSTDTQYF
14 | TRBJ2-5 | TRBV20-1 | - | - | TGCAGTGCTCTTGAGTGGGGGGGCCAGGAGACCCAGTACTTC | CSALEWGGQETQYF
15 | TRBJ2-5 | TRBV5-1 | - | TRBD1 | TGCGCCAGCAGCGCGGACAGGGGAATCCAAGAGACCCAGTACTTC | CASSADRGIQETQYF
16 | TRBJ2-2 | TRBV10-2 | - | TRBD2 | TGCGCCAGCAGTGAGTCGGCTAGCGGGGGTACCGGGGAGCTGTTTTTT | CASSESASGGTGELFF
14 | TRBJ2-3 | TRBV5-1 | - | - | TGCGCCAGCAGCTTGGCCCGGGAAAGAGATACGCAGTATTTT | CASSLARERDTQYF
17 | TRBJ2-7 | TRBV4-2 | - | TRBD2 | TGTGCCAGCAGCCAAGATCTTCTAGCGGGAGTCTACTACGAGCAGTACTTC | CASSQDLLAGVYYEQYF
12 | TRBJ1-2 | TRBV14 | - | - | TGTGCCAGCACACATACGGAATATGGCTACACCTTC | CASTHTEYGYTF
15 | TRBJ2-1 | TRBV12-5 | - | TRBD2 | TGTGCTAGTGGTTTGGTAACTAGCGGGAGTTGGGAGCAGTTCTTC | CASGLVTSGSWEQFF
12 | TRBJ1-2 | TRBV2 | few | - | TGTGCCAGCAGTATACAGGGATGGGGCTACACCTTC | CASSIQGWGYTF
12 | TRBJ2-5 | TRBV6-2/TRBV6-3 | many | - | TGTGCCAGCAGTTACTCGAGGGAGACCCAGTACTTC | CASSYSRETQYF
14 | TRBJ2-5 | TRBV20-1 | - | - | TGCAGTGCTAGAGATTCATGTACCCAAGAGACCCAGTACTTC | CSARDSCTQETQYF
14 | TRBJ2-5 | TRBV24-1 | few | - | TGTGCCACCAGTGACAACCTTCCCCCGGAGACCCAGTACTTC | CATSDNLPPETQYF
14 | TRBJ2-1 | TRBV11-2 | few | - | TGTGCCAGCAGCTTAGAAACCCTATGGAATGAGCAGTTCTTC | CASSLETLWNEQFF
14 | TRBJ2-5 | TRBV6-2/TRBV6-3 | - | - | TGTGCCAGCAGTCGGCGGTCGCTACAAGAGACCCAGTACTTC | CASSRRSLQETQYF
13 | TRBJ1-1 | TRBV6-2/TRBV6-3 | - | - | TGTGCCAGCAGGGGCGTGGGGAACACTGAAGCTTTCTTT | CASRGVGNTEAFF
16 | TRBJ1-5 | TRBV3-1 | once | TRBD1 | TGTGCCAGCAGCCAAGGTCCGGGACAGGCCAATCAGCCCCAGCATTTT | CASSQGPGQANQPQHF
12 | TRBJ2-1 | TRBV24-1 | few | - | TGTGCCACCAGTGTGGCTAGTCATGAGCAGTTCTTC | CATSVASHEQFF
14 | TRBJ2-5 | TRBV5-1 | - | - | TGCGCCAGCAGCTTGCGGGGAAGAGTGGAGACCCAGTACTTC | CASSLRGRVETQYF
16 | TRBJ2-3 | TRBV20-1 | - | - | TGCAGTGCTAGAGATCTGGCGGGGCAGTTGGCAGATACGCAGTATTTT | CSARDLAGQLADTQYF
18 | TRBJ2-5 | TRBV28 | - | TRBD2 | TGTGCCAGCAGTCCTTTAGCGGGGGGCAGCGGGCTCCAAGAGACCCAGTACTTC | CASSPLAGGSGLQETQYF
17 | TRBJ2-5 | TRBV4-3 | - | TRBD2 | TGCGCCAGCAGCCAGTCATCCGGGAGGGCCTTACAAGAGACCCAGTACTTC | CASSQSSGRALQETQYF
11 | TRBJ1-5 | TRBV20-1 | - | - | TGCAGTGCTACCAATAATCAGCCCCAGCATTTT | CSATNNQPQHF